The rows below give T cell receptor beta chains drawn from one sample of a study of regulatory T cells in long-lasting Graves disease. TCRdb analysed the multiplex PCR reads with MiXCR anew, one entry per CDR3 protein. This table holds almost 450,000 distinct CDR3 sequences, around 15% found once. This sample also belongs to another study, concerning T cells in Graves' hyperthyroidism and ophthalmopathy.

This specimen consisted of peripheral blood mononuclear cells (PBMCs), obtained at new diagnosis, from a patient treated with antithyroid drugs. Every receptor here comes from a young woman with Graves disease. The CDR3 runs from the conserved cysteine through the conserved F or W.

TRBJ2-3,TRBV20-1,CSGGSGRNTDTQYF
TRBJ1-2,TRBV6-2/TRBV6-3,CASGRRYGYTF
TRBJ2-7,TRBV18,CASSSTDYYEQYF
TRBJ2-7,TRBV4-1,CASSRGGGAGGVYEQYF
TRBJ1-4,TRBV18,CASSLNPREKLFF
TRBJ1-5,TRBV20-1,CSARTEVHQPQHF
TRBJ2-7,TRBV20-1,CSAPTSGTSGLQQYF
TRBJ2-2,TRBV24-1,CATRQGRYTGELFF
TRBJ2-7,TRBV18,CASSPGSSSYEQYF
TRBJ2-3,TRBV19,CASSISRDTQYF
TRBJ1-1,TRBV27,CASSLSKQGASTEAFF
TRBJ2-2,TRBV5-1,CASSWTLAGEGTGELFF
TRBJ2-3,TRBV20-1,CSASPMGGSRLGTQYF
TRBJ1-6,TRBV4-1,CASSQRDTGQSPLHF
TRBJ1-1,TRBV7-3,CASSLTLEAEAFF
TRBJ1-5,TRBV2,CASSGGTVEPQHF
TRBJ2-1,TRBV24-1,CATSDVAREYEQFF
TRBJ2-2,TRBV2,CASTREGVNTGELFF
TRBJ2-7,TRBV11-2,CASSLNRLYEQYF
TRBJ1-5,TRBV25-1,CASSDGQMGNQPQHF